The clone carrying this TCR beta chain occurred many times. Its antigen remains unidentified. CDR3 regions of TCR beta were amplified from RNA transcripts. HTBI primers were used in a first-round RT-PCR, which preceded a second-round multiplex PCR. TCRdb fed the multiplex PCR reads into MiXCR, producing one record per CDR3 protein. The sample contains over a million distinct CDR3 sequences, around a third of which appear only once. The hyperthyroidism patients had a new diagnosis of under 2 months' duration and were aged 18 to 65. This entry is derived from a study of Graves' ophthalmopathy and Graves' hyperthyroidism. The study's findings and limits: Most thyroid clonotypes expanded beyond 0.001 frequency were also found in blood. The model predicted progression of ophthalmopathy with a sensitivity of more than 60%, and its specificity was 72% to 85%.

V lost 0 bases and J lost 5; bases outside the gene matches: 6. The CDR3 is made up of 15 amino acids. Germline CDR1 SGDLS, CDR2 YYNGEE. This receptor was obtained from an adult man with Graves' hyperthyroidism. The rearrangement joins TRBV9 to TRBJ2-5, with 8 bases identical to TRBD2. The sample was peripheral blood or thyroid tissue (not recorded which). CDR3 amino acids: CASSVAREARETQYF. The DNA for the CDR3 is TGTGCCAGCAGCGTAGCGCGGGAGGCTCGGGAGACCCAGTACTTC.